The subject of this entry is one TCR beta chain. This entry belongs to a study of blood T cell repertoires in COVID-19. Overall study context: Sites in the United States, Italy and Spain provided acute and convalescent COVID-19 samples.

Authors' data handling: Amplified reference gene primers provided the basis for estimating nucleated cell counts. Generated by immunoSEQ multiplex PCR, the TCRdb table keeps only in-frame clones and is missing some. V and J calls plus clone size are reproduced from that table; the DNA served to infer D and trimming. The sample lists about 110,000 clones; 70% to 85% were seen once. Germline CDR1 SGDLS, CDR2 YYNGEE. The CDR3 runs 14 residues. Trimming stripped 4 bases from V and 4 bases from J, with 14 bases between. Sequenced: peripheral blood. This chain links TRBV9 with TRBJ1-1; D is ambiguous. The sequence came from a woman in her forties with acute or convalescent COVID-19. The CDR3 coding sequence is TGTGCCAGCAGCCACAACGGTGCGGGCACTGAAGCTTTCTTT. Its translation: CASSHNGAGTEAFF.